One and the same sample provided the 20 T cell receptor beta chains below, sequenced in a study of regulatory T cells in long-lasting Graves disease. Building the TCR beta libraries relied on iRepertoire HTBI primers, and CDR3 regions underwent Arm-PCR. TCRdb reprocessed the multiplex PCR reads via MiXCR and lists one record per CDR3 protein. Here the sample spans roughly 500,000 distinct CDR3 sequences, 20% to 25% being singletons. Time point described: persistent/refractory GD, antithyroid drugs over 5 years with positive TRAb. Isolated PBMC RNA provided the starting material for the TCR library. Sample: peripheral blood mononuclear cells (PBMCs), taken when the disease was refractory, from a patient treated with antithyroid drugs. The receptors were sampled from a female donor with Graves disease.

As to this clonotype: A read error may be the cause here, since a much bigger clone is one base away. V is TRBV12-3 or TRBV12-4 and J is TRBJ1-2; D remains ambiguous. The CDR3 spans 14 residues. CDR3 DNA sequence: TGTGCCAGCAGTGAAGGTTGGACCTTCTATGGCCACACCTTC. Translated: CASSEGWTFYGHTF.

This chain joins TRBV7-9 and TRBJ2-7, with D possibly being TRBD2 (5 bases). The CDR3 sequence is 13 residues long. Germline CDR1 is SEHNR and CDR2 is FQNEAQ (reference sequence). V was cut by 10 bases and J by 7 bases, with 20 bases left in between. The CDR3: CATERAGLEEQYF. In DNA, the CDR3 is TGTGCCACCGAAAGGGCGGGCTTGGAAGAGCAGTACTTC.

The table lists this clonotype with a few counts. The gene calls are TRBV4-2 and TRBJ1-4, with unresolved D. The DNA end is a closer match to TRBJ1-6, so the J assignment may be wrong. CDR1 and CDR2 (germline): LGHNA, YNFKEQ. The CDR3 runs to 13 residues. The CDR3 coding sequence is TGTGCCAGCAGCCAAGCAGATAATTCACCCCTCCACTTT. Translation: CASSQADNSPLHF.

Comment on this clonotype: A much larger clonotype is one base distant, so this may be a read error. The V gene is TRBV28, the J gene TRBJ2-2, with D perhaps matching TRBD1 (6 bases). CDR3 length: 15 residues. The ends were cut back, 8 bases at V and 4 bases at J, with 17 bases in the middle. Germline CDR1 MDHEN, CDR2 SYDVKM. CDR3 in amino acids: CASGTGQLSTGELFF. The CDR3 nucleotides are TGTGCCAGCGGGACCGGACAGCTAAGCACCGGGGAGCTGTTTTTT.

This clonotype was detected ten times or more. The genes are TRBV20-1 and TRBJ1-5; TRBD1 might be the D (5 bases). Germline lookup yields CDR1 DFQATT and CDR2 SNEGSKA (reference sequence). This CDR3 region has 13 residues. The germline V and J ends were trimmed by 4 bases and 6 bases, with 13 bases remaining between them. Here the CDR3 DNA reads TGCAGTGCTACTCCCGGGACGGTTCAGCCCCAGCATTTT. This sequence encodes CSATPGTVQPQHF.

V gene TRBV24-1 combines with J gene TRBJ1-5; tentative D call: TRBD1 (6 bases). The CDR3 runs to 16 residues. Trimming cost V 5 bases and J 1 base, with 14 bases left between them. Germline loops: CDR1 KGHDR, CDR2 SFDVKD. CDR3 in amino acids: CATSGSSGTSNQPQHF. The CDR3 nucleotides read TGTGCCACCAGTGGTTCCTCCGGGACAAGCAATCAGCCCCAGCATTTT.

This clonotype was detected only once. V usage is TRBV19 and J usage is TRBJ1-1; perhaps TRBD1 as D (6 bases). Germline CDR1 is LNHDA and CDR2 is SQIVND (reference sequence). This CDR3 has 14 residues. V shed 7 bases and J shed 2 bases, with 14 bases lying between them. CDR3 amino acids: CASTSRGRNTEAFF. Here the CDR3 DNA reads TGTGCCAGTACCTCGAGGGGGAGAAACACTGAAGCTTTCTTT.

This clonotype came up many times. The chain couples TRBV5-6 to TRBJ1-1; D not resolved. The V end was cut by 4 bases, the J end by 7 bases, with 14 bases between. Germline V lookup: CDR1 SGHDT, CDR2 YYEEEE. The CDR3 is 13 amino acids. As DNA, the CDR3 is TGTGCCAGCAGCCTTCGGACCCGAGGTGAAGCTTTCTTT. It specifies CASSLRTRGEAFF.

The table lists this clonotype with a few counts. The chain recombines TRBV19 with TRBJ1-5; D remains ambiguous. Trimming shortened V by 5 bases and J by 5 bases, and 16 bases separated the two germline ends. CDR3 length equals 15 residues. Germline loops: CDR1 LNHDA, CDR2 SQIVND (reference sequence). The DNA of the CDR3 is TGTGCCAGTAGTCACGAGGGTTCGGGAGATCAGCCCCAGCATTTT. This translates into CASSHEGSGDQPQHF.

This clonotype came up a few times. The V call is TRBV7-9, the J call TRBJ1-4; the D gene is possibly TRBD1 (5 bases). The germline V gene has CDR1 SEHNR and CDR2 FQNEAQ (reference sequence). This CDR3 contains 15 residues. Trimming took 5 bases from V and 5 from J, leaving 15 bases between them. The CDR3 bases are TGTGCCAGCAGCCCGATAGGGGCCTCAAATGAAAAACTGTTTTTT. It yields the protein CASSPIGASNEKLFF.

The gene calls are TRBV18 and TRBJ1-2, with TRBD1 as a possible D gene (6 bases). Germline V CDR1 and CDR2: KGHSH, LQKENI. CDR3 length equals 15 residues. The V and J ends lost 0 bases and 8 bases respectively, with 16 bases between them. CDR3 sequence: CASSPPARDRWGYTF. The CDR3 DNA reads as TGTGCCAGCTCACCACCGGCCCGAGACAGGTGGGGCTACACCTTC.

As regards this clonotype: A much larger clone lies one base from this, so it may be a read error. The genes are TRBV12-5 and TRBJ2-4, with D possibly being TRBD2 (5 bases). The CDR3 runs 12 residues. In germline, CDR1 is LGHNT, CDR2 FRNRAP. CDR3 nucleotides: TGTGCTAGTGGTCTAGCCAAAAGCATTCAGTACTTC. Encoded protein: CASGLAKSIQYF. Together with reference TRBV12-5 and TRBJ2-4, the CDR3 gives the full variable domain: DARVTQTPRHKVTEMGQEVTMRCQPILGHNTVFWYRQTMMQGLELLAYFRNRAPLDDSGMPKDRFSAEMPDATLATLKIQPSEPRDSAVYFCASGLAKSIQYFGAGTRLSVL.

As concerns this clonotype: It may be a read error: a sequence one base away is much more abundant. The chain combines TRBV2 with TRBJ2-7; 10 bases are a match to TRBD1. The junction had 9 bases not matched to a gene; V was cut back by 3 bases and J by 7 bases. The length of the CDR3 is 15 residues. The germline V gene encodes CDR1 SNHLY and CDR2 FYNNEI. CDR3 loop: CASSDLRQGAGEQYF. CDR3 nucleotides: TGTGCCAGCAGTGACCTCAGACAGGGGGCTGGGGAGCAGTACTTC.

This clonotype occurred once. The chain joins TRBV28 to TRBJ2-7; D is perhaps TRBD2 (5 bases). Germline V CDR1 and CDR2: MDHEN, SYDVKM. The V end was cut by 8 bases, the J end by 3 bases, with 20 bases between. The CDR3 totals 15 residues. DNA for the CDR3: TGTGCCAGCTCACCCCTGCGTGGGAGTCACTACGAGCAGTACTTC. Amino acids: CASSPLRGSHYEQYF.

As concerns this clonotype: A much larger clone sits a single nucleotide away, making a read error possible. The chain uses TRBV7-2 and TRBJ2-5; TRBD2 agrees at 13 bases. There are 16 residues in the CDR3. The germline gives CDR1 SGHTA, CDR2 FQGNSA. CDR3 coding DNA: TGTGCCAGCAGCCCTGGACTAGCGGGGGAACAAGGGACCCAGTACTTC. It codes for CASSPGLAGEQGTQYF.

This clonotype has more than one count but fewer than ten. The rearrangement joins TRBV12-3 or TRBV12-4 to TRBJ2-7; the match to TRBD2 covers 10 bases. The CDR3 covers 15 residues. V shed 3 bases and J 2 bases; nucleotides not matched to a gene: 4. The CDR3 DNA reads TGTGCCAGCAGTTTGGGCAGCGGGAGGGCCTACGAGCAGTACTTC. Translated: CASSLGSGRAYEQYF.

The V gene is TRBV4-3, the J gene TRBJ1-1; the D gene is possibly TRBD1 (5 bases). The CDR3 is made up of 13 amino acids. The germline V gene encodes CDR1 LGHNA and CDR2 YSLEER. The V end was cut by 5 bases, the J end by 7 bases, with 14 bases between. CDR3 bases: TGCGCCAGCAGCTTCTCACTAGGGGATGAAGCTTTCTTT. Translating gives CASSFSLGDEAFF.

This clonotype has ten or more counts. The chain combines TRBV6-1 with TRBJ1-1, with 7 bases matching TRBD1. Germline CDR1 reads MNHNS; CDR2 reads SASEGT. The CDR3 has 14 amino acids. J was trimmed by 9 bases and V by 5 bases; bases with no gene match: 12. The CDR3: CASSPPDRTFKAFF. The CDR3 bases are TGTGCCAGCAGTCCTCCGGACAGGACATTCAAAGCTTTCTTT.

To note about this clonotype: One base away lies a much larger clone, so this may be a sequencing read error. The chain has TRBV11-2 and TRBJ2-7; no clear D gene. Trimming removed 0 bases at V and 2 bases at J, with 5 bases between. The CDR3 has 13 amino acids. CDR1 is SGHAT, CDR2 FQNNGV, per germline. CDR3 in amino acids: CASSLEMTYEQYF. CDR3 nucleotide sequence: TGTGCCAGCAGCTTAGAAATGACCTACGAGCAGTACTTC.

The rearrangement uses TRBV20-1 and TRBJ2-3; the match to TRBD2 covers 7 bases. Trimming removed 2 bases from V and 3 bases from J; junction bases left unmatched: 14. This CDR3 has 17 residues. CDR1 DFQATT and CDR2 SNEGSKA come from the germline V gene (reference sequence). CDR3 residues: CSARPSGLQGGTDTQYF. In DNA, the CDR3 is TGCAGTGCTAGACCCAGCGGCCTTCAGGGAGGGACAGATACGCAGTATTTT.